This T cell receptor (beta chain) was observed in a study of control samples from healthy donors and cancer patients. Germline V CDR1 and CDR2: LGHNA, YSLEER. V dropped 4 bases and J dropped 5; count of bases not matched to a gene: 5. The length of the CDR3 is 14 residues. Sequencing used immunoSEQ multiplex PCR; TCRdb keeps in-frame clones, though not all of them. The sample shows 200,000 to 250,000 clones, roughly 94% of them seen only once. The rearrangement joins TRBV4-3 to TRBJ1-2; TRBD1 agrees at 9 bases. Sequenced input: blood. The clonotype originates from a man aged 45-65 years in good health. CDR3 bases: TGCGCCAGCAGCCGGACAGGGGCGTTGTATGGCTACACCTTC. Protein product: CASSRTGALYGYTF.